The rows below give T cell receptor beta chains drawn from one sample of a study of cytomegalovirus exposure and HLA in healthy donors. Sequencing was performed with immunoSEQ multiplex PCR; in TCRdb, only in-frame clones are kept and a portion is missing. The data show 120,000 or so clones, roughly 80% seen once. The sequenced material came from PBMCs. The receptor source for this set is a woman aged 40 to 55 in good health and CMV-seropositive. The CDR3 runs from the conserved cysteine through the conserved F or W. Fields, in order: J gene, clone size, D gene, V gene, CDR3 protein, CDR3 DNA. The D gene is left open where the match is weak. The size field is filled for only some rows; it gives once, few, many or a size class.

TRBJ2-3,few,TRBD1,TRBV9,CASSGVGGPDTQYF,TGTGCCAGCAGCGGGGTAGGGGGCCCAGATACGCAGTATTTT
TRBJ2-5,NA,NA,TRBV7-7,CASSLNYFQETQYF,TGTGCTAGCAGCTTAAACTATTTCCAAGAGACCCAGTACTTC
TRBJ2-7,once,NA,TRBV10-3,CAISESSAYEQYF,TGTGCCATCAGTGAGTCTAGCGCCTACGAGCAGTACTTC
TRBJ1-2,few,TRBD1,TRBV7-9,CASSRDRGDGYTF,TGTGCCAGCAGTCGGGACAGGGGAGATGGCTACACCTTC
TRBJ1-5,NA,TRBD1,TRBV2,CASSRDRGNQPQHF,TGTGCCAGCAGCCGCGACAGGGGGAATCAGCCCCAGCATTTT
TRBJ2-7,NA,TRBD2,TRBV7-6,CASSQTSGYEQYF,TGTGCCAGCAGCCAAACTAGCGGCTACGAGCAGTACTTC
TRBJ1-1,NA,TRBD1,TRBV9,CASSVGQANTEAFF,TGTGCCAGCAGCGTGGGACAGGCGAACACTGAAGCTTTCTTT
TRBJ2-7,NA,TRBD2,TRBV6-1,CASSDGGAYEQYF,TGTGCCAGCAGTGACGGGGGGGCCTACGAGCAGTACTTC
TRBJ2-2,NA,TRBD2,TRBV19,CASSISLAGGRTGELFF,TGTGCCAGTAGTATATCTCTAGCGGGGGGCCGAACCGGGGAGCTGTTTTTT
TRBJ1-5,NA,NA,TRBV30,CAWSNRGSVAQHF,TGTGCCTGGAGCAATAGGGGCTCAGTCGCCCAGCATTTT
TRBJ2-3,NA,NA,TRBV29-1,CSVESSKNLHTQYF,TGCAGCGTTGAAAGTTCGAAAAATCTACATACGCAGTATTTT
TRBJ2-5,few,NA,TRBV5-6,CASSARDSPRTQYF,TGTGCCAGCAGCGCCCGGGACTCCCCCCGGACCCAGTACTTC
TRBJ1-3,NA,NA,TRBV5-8,CASSLSPSGRTAGNTIYF,TGTGCCAGCAGCTTGTCCCCCTCAGGCCGGACAGCTGGAAACACCATATATTTT
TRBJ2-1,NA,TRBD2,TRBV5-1,CASSLVLAGENEQFF,TGCGCCAGCAGCTTGGTTCTAGCGGGAGAGAATGAGCAGTTCTTC
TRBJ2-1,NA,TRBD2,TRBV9,CASSSSSGIIMNEQFF,TGTGCCAGCAGCTCGTCTAGCGGGATAATCATGAATGAGCAGTTCTTC
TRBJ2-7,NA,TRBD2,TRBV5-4,CASSLGAGGTYEQYF,TGTGCCAGCAGCTTGGGAGCGGGGGGCACCTACGAGCAGTACTTC
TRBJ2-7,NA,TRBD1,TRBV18,CASSPAPGQGFEQYF,TGTGCCAGCTCACCAGCCCCGGGACAGGGCTTCGAGCAGTACTTC